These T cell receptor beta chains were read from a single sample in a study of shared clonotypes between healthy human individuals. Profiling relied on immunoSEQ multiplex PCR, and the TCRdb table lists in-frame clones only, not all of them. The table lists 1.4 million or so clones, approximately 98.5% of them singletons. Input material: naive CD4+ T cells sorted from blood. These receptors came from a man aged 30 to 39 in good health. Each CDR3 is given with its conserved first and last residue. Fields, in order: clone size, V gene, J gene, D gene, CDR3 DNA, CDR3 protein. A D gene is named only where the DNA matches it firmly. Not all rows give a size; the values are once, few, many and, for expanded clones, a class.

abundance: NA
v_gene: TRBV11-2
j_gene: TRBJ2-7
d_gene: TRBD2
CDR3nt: TGTGCCAGCAGCTTCTCTAGGGCTAGCGGCTACGAGCAGTACTTC
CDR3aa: CASSFSRASGYEQYF

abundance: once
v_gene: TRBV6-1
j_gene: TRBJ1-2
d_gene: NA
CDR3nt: TGTGCCAGCAGTGAAATCCCCAATAAGACCCGCTATGGCTACACCTTC
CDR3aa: CASSEIPNKTRYGYTF

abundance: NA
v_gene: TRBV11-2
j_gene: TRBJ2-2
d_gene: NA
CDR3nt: TGTGCCAGCACCCAGCTAGGCGGATCGTTGTTTTTT
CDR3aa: CASTQLGGSLFF

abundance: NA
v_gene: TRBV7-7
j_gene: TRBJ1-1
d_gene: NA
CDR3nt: TGTGCCAGCAGCACCCGGGCGAACACTGAAGCTTTCTTT
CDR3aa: CASSTRANTEAFF

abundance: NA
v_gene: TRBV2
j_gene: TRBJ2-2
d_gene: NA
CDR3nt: TGTGCCAGCAGAGGGGTTCCCGGGGAGCTGTTTTTT
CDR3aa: CASRGVPGELFF

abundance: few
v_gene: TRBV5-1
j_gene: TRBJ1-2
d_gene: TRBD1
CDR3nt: TGCGCCAGCAGCCCACGCTCCAGGGACAGGGCAGTTGGCTACACCTTC
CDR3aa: CASSPRSRDRAVGYTF

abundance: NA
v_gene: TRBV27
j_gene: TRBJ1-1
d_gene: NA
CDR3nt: TGTGCCAGCAGTTTGCGGCAGGGTGGTTGGGGTATGAACACTGAAGCTTTCTTT
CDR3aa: CASSLRQGGWGMNTEAFF

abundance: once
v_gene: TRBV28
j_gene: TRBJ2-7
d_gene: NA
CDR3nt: TGTGCCAGCAGTAACGAGGGCTACGAGCAGTACTTC
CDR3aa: CASSNEGYEQYF

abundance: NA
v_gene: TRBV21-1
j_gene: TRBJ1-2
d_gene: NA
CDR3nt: TGTGCCAGCAGCAAGGTCCTCCAAGGCCTAGACAGCGGGGCAGGCTATGGCTACACCTTC
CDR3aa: CASSKVLQGLDSGAGYGYTF

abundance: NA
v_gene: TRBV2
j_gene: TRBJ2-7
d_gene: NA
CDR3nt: TGTGCCAGCAGTGGGGGAACCTACGAGCAGTACTTC
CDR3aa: CASSGGTYEQYF

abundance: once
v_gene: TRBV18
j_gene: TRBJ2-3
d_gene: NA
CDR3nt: TGTGCCAGCTCACGGAGTGTGGCGAGCACAGATACGCAGTATTTT
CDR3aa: CASSRSVASTDTQYF

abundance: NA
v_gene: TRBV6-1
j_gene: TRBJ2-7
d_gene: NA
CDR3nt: TGTGCCAGCAGCCCCCACGCCTACGAGCAGTACTTC
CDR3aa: CASSPHAYEQYF

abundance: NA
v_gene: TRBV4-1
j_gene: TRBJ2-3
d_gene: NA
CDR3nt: TGCGCCAGCAGCCAAGAAGTAGCGAGAGATACGCAGTATTTT
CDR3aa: CASSQEVARDTQYF

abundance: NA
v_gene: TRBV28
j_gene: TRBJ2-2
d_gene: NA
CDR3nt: TGTGCCAGCAGTTTAGGCGGAGGGAACACCGGGGAGCTGTTTTTT
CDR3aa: CASSLGGGNTGELFF

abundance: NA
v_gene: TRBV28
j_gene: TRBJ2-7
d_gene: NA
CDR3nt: TGTGCCAGCAGTTTAAGGGGGTTGCGGTACGAGCAGTACTTC
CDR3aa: CASSLRGLRYEQYF

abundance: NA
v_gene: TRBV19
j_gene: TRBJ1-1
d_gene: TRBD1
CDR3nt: TGTGCCACTTCGTCCCGTCCACAGGGGGCGTCTGAAGCTTTCTTT
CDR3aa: CATSSRPQGASEAFF

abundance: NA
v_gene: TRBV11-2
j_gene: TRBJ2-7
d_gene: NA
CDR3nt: TGTGCCAGCACCACCAGGGTAGGCTCCTACGAGCAGTACTTC
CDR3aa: CASTTRVGSYEQYF

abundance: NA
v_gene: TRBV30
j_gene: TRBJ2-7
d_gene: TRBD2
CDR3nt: TGTGCCTGGAGTGTACGGTCCGGGACTAGGAATTCCTACGAGCAGTACTTC
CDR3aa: CAWSVRSGTRNSYEQYF

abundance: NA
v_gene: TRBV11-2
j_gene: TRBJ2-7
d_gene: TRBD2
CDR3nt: TGTGCCAGCAGCCCGAGTCTAGCGGGCACGTACGAGCAGTACTTC
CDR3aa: CASSPSLAGTYEQYF

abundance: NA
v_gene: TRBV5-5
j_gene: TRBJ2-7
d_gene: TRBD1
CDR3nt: TGTGCCAGCAGGAAGGGACAGGGGGTTTTGTACGAGCAGTACTTC
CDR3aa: CASRKGQGVLYEQYF

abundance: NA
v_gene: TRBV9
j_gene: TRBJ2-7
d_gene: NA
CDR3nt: TGTGCCAGCAGCCTTTCTATCGGTTACGAGCAGTACTTC
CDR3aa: CASSLSIGYEQYF

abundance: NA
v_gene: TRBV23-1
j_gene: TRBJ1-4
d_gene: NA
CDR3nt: TGCGCCAGCAGTCAATCAAGAGCCACTGCTAATGAAAAACTGTTTTTT
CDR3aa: CASSQSRATANEKLFF

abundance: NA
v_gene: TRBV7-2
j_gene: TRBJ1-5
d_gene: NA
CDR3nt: TGTGCCAGCAGCTTAGGGGGACCCCGAAATCAGCCCCAGCATTTT
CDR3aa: CASSLGGPRNQPQHF

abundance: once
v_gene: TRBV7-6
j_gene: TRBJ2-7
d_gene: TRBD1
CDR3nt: TGTGCCAGCAGCCTACTGACGGGACAGGGAGAGTCCCTCTACGAGCAGTACTTC
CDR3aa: CASSLLTGQGESLYEQYF

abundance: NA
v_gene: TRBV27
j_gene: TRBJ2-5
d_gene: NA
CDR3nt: TGTGCCAGCAGTTTACTACAGGGAGGGGAGACCCAGTACTTC
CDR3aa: CASSLLQGGETQYF

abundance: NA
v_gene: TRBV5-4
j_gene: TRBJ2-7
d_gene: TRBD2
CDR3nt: TGTGCCAGCAGCGTAGCGGGACACAGCTCCTACGAGCAGTACTTC
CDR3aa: CASSVAGHSSYEQYF

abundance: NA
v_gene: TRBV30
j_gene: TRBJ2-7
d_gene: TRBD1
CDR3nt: TGTGCCTGGAATGGACAGGGCAGCTCCTACGAGCAGTACTTC
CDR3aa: CAWNGQGSSYEQYF

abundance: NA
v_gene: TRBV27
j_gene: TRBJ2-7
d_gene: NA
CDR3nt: TGTGCCAGCAGTTTTGGACTTGGTGATTGGTACGAGCAGTACTTC
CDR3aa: CASSFGLGDWYEQYF

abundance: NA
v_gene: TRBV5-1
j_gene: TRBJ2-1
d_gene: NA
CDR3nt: TGCGCCAGCAGCCGCAGCGAGGGAGCCTCCTACAATGAGCAGTTCTTC
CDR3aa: CASSRSEGASYNEQFF

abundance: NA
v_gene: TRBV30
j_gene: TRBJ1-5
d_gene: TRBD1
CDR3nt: TGTGCCTGGAACAGGGGCTTAAGCAATCAGCCCCAGCATTTT
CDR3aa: CAWNRGLSNQPQHF

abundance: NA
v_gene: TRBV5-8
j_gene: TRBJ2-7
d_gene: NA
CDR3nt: TGTGCCAGCAGCTCCGCCCTGAGGGACGAGCAGTACTTC
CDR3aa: CASSSALRDEQYF

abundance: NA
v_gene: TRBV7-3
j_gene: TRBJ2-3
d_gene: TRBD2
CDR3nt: TGTGCCAGCAGCTTAGACCCCCTAGCGGGCACGCAGTATTTT
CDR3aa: CASSLDPLAGTQYF

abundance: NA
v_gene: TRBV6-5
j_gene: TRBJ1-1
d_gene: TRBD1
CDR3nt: TGTGCCAGCAGTCGACAGGGAGAAGCTTTCTTT
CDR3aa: CASSRQGEAFF

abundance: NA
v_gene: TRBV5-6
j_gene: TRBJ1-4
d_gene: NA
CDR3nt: TGTGCCAGCAGCTTTCGGCCAACTAATGAAAAACTGTTTTTT
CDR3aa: CASSFRPTNEKLFF

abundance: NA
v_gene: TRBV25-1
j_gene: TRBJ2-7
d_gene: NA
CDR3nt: TGTGCCAGCAGTGAAGTCTGGACGGGACGGATTGTTGGGGAGCAGTACTTC
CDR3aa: CASSEVWTGRIVGEQYF

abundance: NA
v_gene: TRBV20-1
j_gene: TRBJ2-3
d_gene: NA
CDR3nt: TGCAGTGCCTCGTCCCCAGATACGCAGTATTTT
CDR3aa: CSASSPDTQYF

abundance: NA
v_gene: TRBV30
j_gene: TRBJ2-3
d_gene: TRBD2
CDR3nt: TGTGCCTGGATGAATAGCGGGAGGAGCGCAGATACGCAGTATTTT
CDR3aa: CAWMNSGRSADTQYF